Below are 10 T cell receptor beta chains sequenced from a single sample in a study of T cell responses to AZD1222 COVID-19 vaccine. Generated by immunoSEQ multiplex PCR, the TCRdb table keeps only in-frame clones and is missing some. The sample holds 100,000 to 120,000 clones, 88% seen once. Sequenced material: peripheral blood, taken on day 0 of AZD1222 vaccination. Every receptor here comes from an adult in good health.

The genes are TRBV6-5 and TRBJ1-4, with 11 bases aligning to TRBD1. Germline V gives CDR1 MNHEY, CDR2 SVGAGI. The trim removed 7 bases at V and 8 bases at J, leaving 9 bases unmatched. The CDR3 has 15 residues. The CDR3 DNA reads TGTGCCAGCACCGAGGGGACAGGGGGAAACGAAAAACTGTTTTTT. Residues: CASTEGTGGNEKLFF.

The CDR3, as DNA: TGTGCCTGGAGTGGGCAGCAGGGCCTTGGCTACACCTTC. Its protein is CAWSGQQGLGYTF. The chain has TRBV30 and TRBJ1-2; TRBD1 might be the D (5 bases). The germline CDR1 and CDR2 sequences are GTSNPN and SVGIG (reference sequence). This CDR3 has 13 amino acids. V lost 1 base to trimming and J lost 7 bases, with 13 bases between them.

CDR3 DNA: TGCGCCAGCAGCCAGGGACAGGCGAACACCGGGGAGCTGTTTTTT. The encoded protein is CASSQGQANTGELFF. The genes are TRBV5-1 and TRBJ2-2; 8 bases are shared with TRBD1. The germline V gene has CDR1 SGHRS and CDR2 YFSETQ. The CDR3 runs 15 residues. The V and J ends lost 4 bases and 0 bases, in that order; junction bases with no gene match: 2.

The chain has TRBV6-5 and TRBJ2-1, with TRBD2 matching 7 bases. CDR3 length: 16 residues. The V segment lost 2 bases and the J segment 4 bases; nucleotides outside the gene matches: 8. Germline values: CDR1 MNHEY, CDR2 SVGAGI. CDR3 DNA sequence: TGTGCCAGCAGTTACGCCGCGGGAGTCCTATACAATGAGCAGTTCTTC. Its translation is CASSYAAGVLYNEQFF.

The chain recombines TRBV5-8 with TRBJ1-5; D is perhaps TRBD1 (6 bases). There are 18 residues in the CDR3. V lost 4 bases to trimming and J lost 0 bases, with 20 bases between them. From germline, CDR1 is SGHTS and CDR2 YDEGEE. CDR3 in amino acids: CASSPGQPTTDSNQPQHF. The DNA for the CDR3 is TGTGCCAGCAGCCCCGGACAGCCGACCACCGATAGCAATCAGCCCCAGCATTTT.

The rearrangement joins TRBV6-5 to TRBJ2-7, with D perhaps matching TRBD1 (6 bases). Between the trimmed V and J ends, which lost 7 bases and 5 bases, there was a span of 15 bases. Germline assignment: CDR1 MNHEY and CDR2 SVGAGI. This CDR3 spans 13 amino acids. The CDR3 here is CASKAGDFDEQYF. CDR3 DNA: TGTGCCAGCAAAGCAGGGGATTTCGACGAGCAGTACTTC.

This chain links TRBV3-1 (or the pseudogene TRBV3-2) with TRBJ1-2; D call uncertain. Trimming pared 1 base from V and 4 bases from J, leaving 13 bases between. The CDR3 covers 15 residues. CDR1 LGHDT and CDR2 YNNKEL come from the germline V gene (reference sequence). The CDR3 is CASSQVSSSLYGYTF. The CDR3 bases are TGTGCCAGCAGCCAAGTTTCTTCTAGTCTCTATGGCTACACCTTC.

The CDR3 DNA sequence: TGCAGTGCTAGTCCCAGCGGGGAGACCCAGTACTTC. Protein sequence: CSASPSGETQYF. The V and J genes are TRBV20-1 and TRBJ2-5, with D perhaps matching TRBD2 (6 bases). This CDR3 spans 12 amino acids. Germline CDR1 reads DFQATT; CDR2 reads SNEGSKA (reference sequence). V was shortened by 3 bases and J by 5 bases, with 10 bases between the two germline ends.

V gene TRBV5-4 combines with J gene TRBJ2-1; 12 bases are shared with TRBD1. The length of the CDR3 is 18 residues. V gave up 0 bases and J gave up 4 bases; unmatched junction bases: 8. Looked up from germline, CDR1 is SGHNT and CDR2 is YYREEE (reference sequence). The CDR3 DNA sequence: TGTGCCAGCAGCTTGGTGGGACAGGGGGCCATGCGGTACAATGAGCAGTTCTTC. This sequence encodes CASSLVGQGAMRYNEQFF. The variable domain in full, with the rest retrieved from reference TRBV5-4 and TRBJ2-1, is ETGVTQSPTHLIKTRGQQVTLRCSSQSGHNTVSWYQQALGQGPQFIFQYYREEENGRGNFPPRFSGLQFPNYSSELNVNALELDDSALYLCASSLVGQGAMRYNEQFFGPGTRLTVL.

The V and J genes are TRBV4-1 and TRBJ2-2, with a weak D call TRBD2 (6 bases). From germline, CDR1 is MGHRA and CDR2 YSYEKL. Deletions cut 2 bases from V and 6 bases from J, with 7 bases between. The CDR3 runs 13 residues. As DNA, the CDR3 is TGCGCCAGCAGCCAAACGGGGGCCGGGGAGCTGTTTTTT. Translated: CASSQTGAGELFF.